This T cell receptor (beta chain) was found in a study of graft-versus-host responses after intestinal transplantation. Overall study context: In this cohort, recipients had multivisceral, liver-intestinal, or isolated intestinal transplants. Anti-thymocyte globulin was used for induction in all recipients, who then took tacrolimus and steroids for 2 to 4 years. Study observations and caveats: Early post-transplant falls in HvG clones accompanied the peak levels of circulating GvH clones. Among recipient marrow samples, GvH clones were found; some appeared first in ileum or blood.

Germline CDR1 is SNHLY and CDR2 is FYNNEI. Trimming shortened V by 5 bases and J by 5 bases, and 18 bases separated the two germline ends. The CDR3 has 15 residues. As regards this clone: Its target is unknown.

Using immunoSEQ multiplex PCR, the repertoire was profiled, and TCRdb retains in-frame clones only, with some absent. The sample records roughly 70,000 clones, around 82% being singletons. This receptor was obtained from a human donor who was the organ donor for an intestinal transplant. The specimen comprised unstimulated CD4+ T cells sorted from spleen or lymph node cells, sampled before transplant. The chain has TRBV2 and TRBJ2-5; D uncertain. This CDR3 reads CASSPPSGFLETQYF. The CDR3 DNA sequence: TGTGCCAGCAGTCCCCCCTCCGGGTTTTTGGAGACCCAGTACTTC.